This TCR beta chain was found in a study of T cells in women clearing cervical HPV infection. The CDR3 covers 15 residues. Germline V gene data show CDR1 as SGHDT and CDR2 as YYEEEE. Findings and caveats of the study: Controls had more TRBV6-7 (roughly 0.16%) than cases (about 0.11%).

A note on this clone: The antigen is unknown. Coverage ceases 3 residues before the CDR3 finishes, and the germline J gene fills in the end.

TCR beta CDR3 amplified by multiplex PCR from about 1,100 ng genomic DNA. TCRdb's copy holds only in-frame clones and misses some; the assay was immunoSEQ multiplex PCR. This repertoire includes approximately 26,000 clones. The TCR comes from a woman aged 18 to 75 with a cervical HPV16 infection that either progressed to CIN3+ or cleared (not recorded which). This chain uses TRBV5-6 with TRBJ2-3; 15 bases fit TRBD2. Source material: blood buffy coat. This CDR3 reads CASSLGLAGGETQYF. Incomplete CDR3 DNA: TGTGCCAGCAGCCTGGGACTAGCGGGGGGAGAGACG.